This is a list of T cell receptor beta chains from one sample in a study of chemoradiotherapy in HPV16-positive cancers. Profiled with immunoSEQ multiplex PCR; TCRdb holds only in-frame clones, not every one. The table has under 15,000 clones, roughly 80% seen once; the top ten hold under 1.5%. The sample was collected from a patient who underwent chemoradiotherapy. Receptors originate from a human donor with HPV-associated anogenital cancer. Each CDR3 is given with its conserved first and last residue. Fields, in order: D gene, J gene, V gene, clone size, CDR3 DNA, CDR3 protein. A D gene is named only where the DNA matches it firmly. Clone sizes are given selectively: once, few, many, or a class where the clone is expanded.

>.|TRBJ1-3|TRBV4-3|.
TGCGCCAGCAGCCAAGATAGGTCATCAACTGGAAACACCATATATTTT
CASSQDRSSTGNTIYF
>TRBD1|TRBJ1-2|TRBV19|few
TGTGCCAGTAGATATGGGGGACAGGCGGAGGGCTACACCTTC
CASRYGGQAEGYTF
>.|TRBJ2-7|TRBV7-9|.
TGTGCCAGCAGCCCCAGGGGTATCCACGAGCAGTACTTC
CASSPRGIHEQYF
>TRBD1|TRBJ1-2|TRBV6-5|few
TGTGCCAGCAGTATACAGGGGGCGCCCGGCTACACCTTC
CASSIQGAPGYTF
>.|TRBJ2-3|TRBV7-2|.
TGTGCCAGCAGCTTAACGAACGGGGTGCGGGATACGCAGTATTTT
CASSLTNGVRDTQYF
>TRBD1|TRBJ2-3|TRBV7-6|.
TGTGCCAGCACGGTAGGGACAGGGAAAGGCACAGATACGCAGTATTTT
CASTVGTGKGTDTQYF
>TRBD1|TRBJ2-3|TRBV7-9|.
TGTGCCAGCAGCTTACGGGCGCAGGGGGCCGGGGACACAGATACGCAGTATTTT
CASSLRAQGAGDTDTQYF
>TRBD1|TRBJ2-2|TRBV25-1|.
TGTGCCAGCTCCCACGGGACAGCGAGCGGGGAGCTGTTTTTT
CASSHGTASGELFF
>.|TRBJ1-1|TRBV6-1|.
TGTGCCAGCAGTGAATCGACCCGGGGCACTGAAGCTTTCTTT
CASSESTRGTEAFF
>TRBD1|TRBJ1-2|TRBV9|.
TGTGCCAGCAGCCTCACCGGAGGACAGGGGTCTGGCTACACCTTC
CASSLTGGQGSGYTF
>.|TRBJ2-1|TRBV6-5|once
TGTGCCAGCATGCGGGACCCCTCGGGTGAGCAGTTCTTC
CASMRDPSGEQFF
>.|TRBJ1-5|TRBV7-9|.
TGTGCCAGCAGCCCAGAGGCCAGGGGTCAGCCCCAGCATTTT
CASSPEARGQPQHF
>.|TRBJ2-3|TRBV7-2|.
TGTGCCAGCTTGGACAGTTCTACCACAGATACGCAGTATTTT
CASLDSSTTDTQYF
>TRBD1|TRBJ1-6|TRBV7-2|.
TGTGCCAGCAGCTTAGTCCCCGGGACAGGGAATTCACCCCTCCACTTT
CASSLVPGTGNSPLHF
>TRBD2|TRBJ2-3|TRBV4-2|.
TGTGCCAGCAGCCAAGCCACCGGCGGGGGGCTTCCAGATACGCAGTATTTT
CASSQATGGGLPDTQYF
>.|TRBJ1-2|TRBV5-5|.
TGTGCCAGCAGCTTGTACCGAGGGGGCTACACCTTC
CASSLYRGGYTF
>.|TRBJ2-7|TRBV4-1|.
TGCGCCAGCAGCCCCCTACGTTACGGGGGACTCACCTACGAGCAGTACTTC
CASSPLRYGGLTYEQYF
>.|TRBJ1-5|TRBV19|.
TGTGCCAGTAGGGACAACCTCAATCAGCCCCAGCATTTT
CASRDNLNQPQHF
>TRBD2|TRBJ2-7|TRBV18|.
TGTGCCAGCTCACAGGGGTTGGGGGGGATGATCTACGAGCAGTACTTC
CASSQGLGGMIYEQYF
>.|TRBJ2-3|TRBV30|.
TGTGCCTGGGATCCAGGGTTTAGCACAGATACGCAGTATTTT
CAWDPGFSTDTQYF
>.|TRBJ1-3|TRBV11-2|.
TGTGCCAGCAGCCGCTCTGGAAACACCATATATTTT
CASSRSGNTIYF
>.|TRBJ2-7|TRBV15|.
TGTGCCACCAGCAGAGGGGACAAAAGCTCCTACGAGCAGTACTTC
CATSRGDKSSYEQYF
>.|TRBJ2-5|TRBV14|once
TGTGCCAGCAGCCAAGATCGCGGCAGGGCGGAGACCCAGTACTTC
CASSQDRGRAETQYF
>.|TRBJ2-2|TRBV19|few
TGTGCCAGTAAACGGGGACCGAACACCGGGGAGCTGTTTTTT
CASKRGPNTGELFF
>.|TRBJ2-5|TRBV9|.
TGTGCCAGCAGCGCCGATGGGGTGGGGACCCAGTACTTC
CASSADGVGTQYF
>.|TRBJ1-1|TRBV2|few
TGTGCCAGCAGTGAATGGGGAGGGAAGGGTACTGAAGCTTTCTTT
CASSEWGGKGTEAFF
>TRBD1|TRBJ2-5|TRBV2|.
TGTGCCAGCAGGGTAGCCGGGACAGGGTCCCGAGAGCAGTACTTC
CASRVAGTGSREQYF
>TRBD1|TRBJ1-1|TRBV10-1|.
TGCGCCAGCAGTGAGGGGAGGGAGAAGGGGGCCTTATGCACTGAAGCTTTCTTT
CASSEGREKGALCTEAFF
>TRBD1|TRBJ2-5|TRBV6-5|.
TGTGCCAGCAGTTACTCAGGGGGCCGGGAGACCCAGTACTTC
CASSYSGGRETQYF
>.|TRBJ1-3|TRBV30|.
TGTGCCTGGAGTGATCTCGGAAACACCATATATTTT
CAWSDLGNTIYF
>.|TRBJ2-7|TRBV6-5|once
TGTGCCAGCAGGCGAAATCGGGACATATGGCGGCAGTACTTC
CASRRNRDIWRQYF
>.|TRBJ1-6|TRBV19|.
TGTGCCAGCGCACGGGGCAGGGATTCAATCTATAATTCACCCCTCCACTTT
CASARGRDSIYNSPLHF
>.|TRBJ2-5|TRBV7-2|.
TGTGCCAGCAGCTTAGATCAGACCCAGTACTTC
CASSLDQTQYF
>.|TRBJ2-3|TRBV7-3|.
TGTGCCAGCAGCTTATCTGGCGGGGCAGATACGCAGTATTTT
CASSLSGGADTQYF
>.|TRBJ1-1|TRBV21-1|.
TGTGCCAGCAGCAGGGGCGGGGGGACAGCTAACACTGAAGCTTTCTTT
CASSRGGGTANTEAFF
>.|TRBJ1-3|TRBV4-3|.
TGCGCCAGCAGCCAAGAGGGAAGGGGGGGCTCTGGAAACACCATATATTTT
CASSQEGRGGSGNTIYF
>.|TRBJ2-7|TRBV6-5|.
TGTGCCAGCAGTTACTTTCGGGCCTACGAGCAGTACTTC
CASSYFRAYEQYF
>.|TRBJ2-5|TRBV19|.
TGTGCCAGTAGTATTGGTTTTAGGGCAGACTTTTTTAACCAAGAGACCCAGTACTTC
CASSIGFRADFFNQETQYF
>TRBD1|TRBJ1-6|TRBV30|few
TGTGCCTGGCGGGAATTCCCCGGGACAGTCGATTCACCCCTCCACTTT
CAWREFPGTVDSPLHF
>.|TRBJ2-1|TRBV7-3|.
TGTGCCAGCAGCTTAAGTCGGGACAAATACAATGAGCAGTTCTTC
CASSLSRDKYNEQFF
>TRBD1|TRBJ1-6|TRBV30|few
TGTGCCTGGTGGTTGAAGGGGGCCCATAGGGGTTCACCCCTCCACTTT
CAWWLKGAHRGSPLHF
>.|TRBJ1-3|TRBV30|.
TGCCGTTCCAATGGAAACACCATATATTTT
CRSNGNTIYF
>TRBD1|TRBJ1-1|TRBV5-4|few
TGTGCCAGCAGCGGGAGGGGGCTAGGGACTGAAGCTTTCTTT
CASSGRGLGTEAFF
>.|TRBJ2-5|TRBV4-1|.
TGCGCCAGCAGCCCTAGCATATTAGGGGGAGAGACCCAGTACTTC
CASSPSILGGETQYF
>.|TRBJ1-5|TRBV19|.
TGTGCCAGTAGTACCGGAATTAACAATCAGCCCCAGCATTTT
CASSTGINNQPQHF
>.|TRBJ2-5|TRBV7-9|once
TGTGCCAGCAGGCAGACGGGAAACCAAGAGACCCAGTACTTC
CASRQTGNQETQYF
>.|TRBJ2-3|TRBV27|.
TGTGCCAGCAGTCCCCTTAGCACAGATACGCAGTATTTT
CASSPLSTDTQYF
>.|TRBJ2-3|TRBV5-4|.
TGTGCCAGCAGCCCCTCGCGCAGCACAGATACGCAGTATTTT
CASSPSRSTDTQYF
>TRBD2|TRBJ2-1|TRBV28|.
TGTGCCAGCAGTGAACCGGGACTAGCGGGGGGCCGCTACAATGAGCAGTTCTTC
CASSEPGLAGGRYNEQFF
>TRBD2|TRBJ2-3|TRBV2|.
TGTGCCAGCAGCGTAGCGGGGGCCACAGATACGCAGTATTTT
CASSVAGATDTQYF
>.|TRBJ2-5|TRBV14|.
TGTGCCAGCAGCCAAGATAGGGGAGAGACCCAGTACTTC
CASSQDRGETQYF
>.|TRBJ2-5|TRBV11-3|.
TGTGCCAGCAGCTTAAGGGGGAGGCAGGGCGAGACCCAGTACTTC
CASSLRGRQGETQYF
>.|TRBJ1-2|TRBV5-1|.
TGCGCCAGCAGCTTGGGGGGCTATGGCTACACCTTC
CASSLGGYGYTF
>TRBD2|TRBJ2-7|TRBV5-6|.
TGTGCCAGCAGCTTCTCGCCCTGGACTAGCGGGGGGGAGACCTACGAGCAGTACTTC
CASSFSPWTSGGETYEQYF
>TRBD1|TRBJ2-7|TRBV2|.
TGTGCCAGCAGGGCCGGGACAGGAGGCTACGAGCAGTACTTC
CASRAGTGGYEQYF
>.|TRBJ2-3|TRBV11-2|.
TGTGCCAGCAGCTTGCGGCTAGCTTTTGGAGATACGCAGTATTTT
CASSLRLAFGDTQYF
>.|TRBJ1-2|TRBV18|.
TGTGCCAGCTCGATTGGGGATCATGGCTACACCTTC
CASSIGDHGYTF
>.|TRBJ1-1|TRBV11-3|.
TGTGCCAGCAGCTTAGTATATGCTGGGAAGTCTTCTGACGCTTTCTTT
CASSLVYAGKSSDAFF
>TRBD2|TRBJ2-5|TRBV9|.
TGTGCCAGCAGCCCCCGGACTAGTCAGGAGACCCAGTACTTC
CASSPRTSQETQYF